This is a list of T cell receptor beta chains from one sample in a study of identical twins. Each CDR3 protein gets one entry after TCRdb re-called the 5' RACE reads with MiXCR. The sample carries some 500,000 distinct CDR3 sequences, roughly a fifth recorded once. This sample also appeared in a second study, on T cells expressing NK-cell markers.

Input material: CD4+ T cells sorted from blood. Receptors were obtained from a woman aged 18-35 years in good health. Both conserved end residues are part of each CDR3. Each record gives: J gene, CDR3 length, V gene, D gene, clone size, CDR3 DNA, CDR3 protein. D genes are given only for firm matches. Size is stated for part of the rows, as once, few or many counts, or as a class when the clone is expanded.

TRBJ2-7	14	TRBV5-1	TRBD2	few	TGCGCCAGCAGCTTTGGGCGGGAGTTCTACGAGCAGTACTTC	CASSFGREFYEQYF
TRBJ2-1	16	TRBV20-1	-	-	TGCAGTGCCGCCTTCGCGGGGGCGGACTCCTACAATGAGCAGTTCTTC	CSAAFAGADSYNEQFF
TRBJ2-5	13	TRBV24-1	-	few	TGTGCCACCAGAGGAAGCAGGGAAGAGACCCAGTACTTC	CATRGSREETQYF
TRBJ1-5	15	TRBV7-6	-	-	TGTGCCAGCAGCTTATCAGGGCTTGACAATCAGCCCCAGCATTTT	CASSLSGLDNQPQHF
TRBJ2-3	13	TRBV20-1	-	-	TGCAGTGCCCGGTCTCTCGGCGCAGATACGCAGTATTTT	CSARSLGADTQYF
TRBJ2-7	13	TRBV12-3/TRBV12-4	TRBD1	-	TGTGCCAGCAGTAAAGACAGGGCCTACGAGCAGTACTTC	CASSKDRAYEQYF
TRBJ1-4	14	TRBV4-2	-	few	TGTGCCAGCAGCCAAGATAGACGTAATGAAAAACTGTTTTTT	CASSQDRRNEKLFF
TRBJ2-6	18	TRBV12-3/TRBV12-4	TRBD2	once	TGTACCAGCAGTTTAGGACTAGCGGGACCCTCTGGGGCCAACGTCCTGACTTTC	CTSSLGLAGPSGANVLTF
TRBJ2-1	14	TRBV7-2	TRBD2	-	TGTGCCAGCAGCTTAGGCGGGAGCCCCATTGGGCAGTTCTTC	CASSLGGSPIGQFF
TRBJ2-5	14	TRBV4-3	-	-	TGCGCCAGCAGCCAAGAGGGTAGACAAGAGACCCAGTACTTC	CASSQEGRQETQYF
TRBJ2-3	14	TRBV12-3/TRBV12-4	-	-	TGTGCCAGCAGTTTAGTCAGGGGAAAAGATACGCAGTATTTT	CASSLVRGKDTQYF
TRBJ2-1	15	TRBV10-2	TRBD2	few	TGCGCCAGCAGCCACAGAACTAGCGGGAGGGATGAGCAGTTCTTC	CASSHRTSGRDEQFF
TRBJ2-5	16	TRBV5-1	TRBD2	-	TGCGCCAGCAGCTCCCAGACTAGCGGGAGTATGGAGACCCAGTACTTC	CASSSQTSGSMETQYF
TRBJ2-3	17	TRBV7-9	TRBD2	few	TGTGCCAGCAGCTTACGCCTTTCGCGGGGGTCTGGGGATACGCAGTATTTT	CASSLRLSRGSGDTQYF
TRBJ2-7	15	TRBV7-2	TRBD1	-	TGTGCCAGCAGCTCAAAGACAGGGCGAGGGTACGAGCAGTACTTC	CASSSKTGRGYEQYF
TRBJ1-5	11	TRBV12-3/TRBV12-4	-	many	TGTGCCAGCGGCAGGGATCAGCCCCAGCATTTT	CASGRDQPQHF
TRBJ1-3	14	TRBV12-3/TRBV12-4	-	-	TGTGCCAGCAGTGAGCGAGAAGCGGGAAACACCATATATTTT	CASSEREAGNTIYF
TRBJ1-2	15	TRBV12-3/TRBV12-4	-	-	TGTGCCAGCAGTTCAAGGGTCCTACCGTTTTATGGCTACACCTTC	CASSSRVLPFYGYTF
TRBJ2-3	15	TRBV6-4	-	few	TGTGCCAGCAGCCCAACAGGGTTTAGCACAGATACGCAGTATTTT	CASSPTGFSTDTQYF
TRBJ1-1	14	TRBV20-1	-	-	TGCAGTGCTAGAGATAGGCGGGTGCTCGCTGAAGCTTTCTTT	CSARDRRVLAEAFF
TRBJ2-3	18	TRBV10-3	TRBD2	few	TGTGCCATCGACGCCGGACTAGCGGGGGGCGGGGGCACAGATACGCAGTATTTT	CAIDAGLAGGGGTDTQYF
TRBJ2-7	15	TRBV15	-	few	TGTGCCACCAGCCCCCGAGGGCAGGTTAGCGACGAGCAGTACTTC	CATSPRGQVSDEQYF
TRBJ2-5	13	TRBV3-1	TRBD2	-	TGTGCCAGCAGCCAGCGGGGGGCCCTAGACCAGTACTTC	CASSQRGALDQYF
TRBJ2-5	12	TRBV20-1	-	few	TGCAGTGCTAGAGATCGGCAAGAGACCCAGTACTTC	CSARDRQETQYF
TRBJ2-7	13	TRBV20-1	-	-	TGCAGTGCTAGCGACAGTCAGGGCGGCGAGCAGTACTTC	CSASDSQGGEQYF
TRBJ1-1	15	TRBV7-6	-	-	TGTGCCAGCAGCTTAGGGGGGACTATGAACACTGAAGCTTTCTTT	CASSLGGTMNTEAFF
TRBJ2-7	13	TRBV20-1	-	-	TGCAGTGCTAGTAGTTCGGGGGAAGGCGAGCAGTACTTC	CSASSSGEGEQYF
TRBJ2-5	16	TRBV7-2	-	-	TGTGCCAGCACCCAACGGACGCTGAGAGGGTTAGAGACCCAGTACTTC	CASTQRTLRGLETQYF
TRBJ2-7	14	TRBV20-1	TRBD1	-	TGCAGTGCTGGCGGGACAGGGATTTCCTACGAGCAGTACTTC	CSAGGTGISYEQYF
TRBJ2-3	14	TRBV9	TRBD1	many	TGTGCCAGCAGCCAGACAGGGCAGTCAGATACGCAGTATTTT	CASSQTGQSDTQYF
TRBJ2-3	16	TRBV24-1	-	-	TGTGCCACCAGTGACCGGACGACAGGACCCACAGATACGCAGTATTTT	CATSDRTTGPTDTQYF
TRBJ1-6	16	TRBV6-1	-	-	TGTGCCAGCAGCCCGGACGGTTTCCGACCAAGTTCACCCCTCCACTTT	CASSPDGFRPSSPLHF